This TCR beta chain is from a study of blood T cells in healthy people across ages. Study in general: Template switching captured about one barcoded beta molecule per two T cells.

This CDR3 is 10 amino acids long. V lost 4 bases and J 12 bases, leaving 13 bases between the germline ends. The V gene's germline CDR1 is SQVTM and CDR2 ANQGSEA. Together with a sample-barcoded 5' primer, a J-beta primer mix was included in a second PCR lasting about 6 to 11 cycles. TCRdb passed the 5' RACE reads through MiXCR, listing each CDR3 protein once. The top ten hold 10% to 15% of the sample, which has fewer than 950,000 distinct CDR3 sequences, about 37% seen once. J is TRBJ2-7 and V is TRBV29-1; a possible D gene is TRBD2 (6 bases). Specimen: blood. The receptor was isolated from a young man in good health. CDR3 amino acids: CSVAGETPYF. In DNA form, the CDR3 reads TGCAGCGTTGCGGGGGAGACCCCGTACTTC.